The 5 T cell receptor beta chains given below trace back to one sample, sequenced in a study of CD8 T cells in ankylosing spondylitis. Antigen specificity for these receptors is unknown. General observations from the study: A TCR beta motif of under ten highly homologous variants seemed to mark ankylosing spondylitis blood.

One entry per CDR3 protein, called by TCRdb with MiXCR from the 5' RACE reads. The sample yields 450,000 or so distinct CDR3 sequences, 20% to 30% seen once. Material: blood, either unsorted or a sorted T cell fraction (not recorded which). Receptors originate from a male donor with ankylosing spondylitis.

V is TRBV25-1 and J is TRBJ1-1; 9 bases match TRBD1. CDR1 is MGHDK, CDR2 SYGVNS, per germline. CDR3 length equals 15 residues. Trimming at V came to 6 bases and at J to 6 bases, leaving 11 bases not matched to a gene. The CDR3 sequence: CASRVAGQGSAEAFF. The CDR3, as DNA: TGTGCCAGCAGGGTGGCGGGACAGGGAAGTGCTGAAGCTTTCTTT.

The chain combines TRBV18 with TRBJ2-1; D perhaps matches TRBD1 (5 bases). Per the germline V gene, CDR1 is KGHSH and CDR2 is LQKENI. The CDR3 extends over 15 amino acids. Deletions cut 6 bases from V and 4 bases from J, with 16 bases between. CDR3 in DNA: TGTGCCAGCTCCCCGGGCAGCAGGACATACAATGAGCAGTTCTTC. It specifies CASSPGSRTYNEQFF.

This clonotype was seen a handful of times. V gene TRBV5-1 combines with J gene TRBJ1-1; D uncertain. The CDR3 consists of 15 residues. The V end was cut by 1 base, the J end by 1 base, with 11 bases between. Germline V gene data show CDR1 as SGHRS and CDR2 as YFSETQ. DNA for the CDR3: TGCGCCAGCAGCTTGTCGGTGGTGAGGAACACTGAAGCTTTCTTT. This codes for CASSLSVVRNTEAFF.

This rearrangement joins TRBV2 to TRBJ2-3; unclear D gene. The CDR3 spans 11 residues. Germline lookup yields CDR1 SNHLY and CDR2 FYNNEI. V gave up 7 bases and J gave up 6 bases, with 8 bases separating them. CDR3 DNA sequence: TGTGCCAGCACAATATGGGATACGCAGTATTTT. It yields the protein CASTIWDTQYF.

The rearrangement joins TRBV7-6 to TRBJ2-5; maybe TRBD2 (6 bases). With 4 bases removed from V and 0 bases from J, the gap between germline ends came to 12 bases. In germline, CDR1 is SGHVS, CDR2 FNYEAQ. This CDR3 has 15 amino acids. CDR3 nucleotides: TGTGCCAGCAGCTCCTGGGACTTTCACCAAGAGACCCAGTACTTC. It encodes CASSSWDFHQETQYF.